The clone carrying this T cell receptor (beta chain) has only a few counts. From RNA transcripts, TCR beta CDR3 regions were amplified. The HTBI set primed first-round TCR CDR3 RT-PCR. Using its own MiXCR run on the multiplex PCR reads, TCRdb lists one record per CDR3 protein. The table shows hundreds of thousands of distinct CDR3 sequences, with roughly 15% occurring only once. The sample comes from a study of T cells in Graves' hyperthyroidism and ophthalmopathy. Trimming cost V 4 bases and J 0 bases, with 22 bases left between them. The germline V gene encodes CDR1 WSHSY and CDR2 SAAADI. This CDR3 has 20 amino acids.

The clonotype originates from a woman between 40 and 55 years old with Graves' ophthalmopathy. The genes are TRBV10-2 and TRBJ2-6; D may be TRBD1 (6 bases). The sequenced sample consisted of blood. CDR3 amino acids: CASSGRPQGPPNSGANVLTF. The CDR3 region has the DNA TGCGCCAGCAGTGGTCGACCCCAGGGGCCGCCCAACTCTGGGGCCAACGTCCTGACTTTC.